These 13 T cell receptor beta chains originate from one sample sequenced in a study of tissue T cells after allogeneic stem cell transplantation. This table comes from immunoSEQ multiplex PCR, and its TCRdb copy is limited to in-frame clones, with some not included. Found here are roughly 4,700 clones, approximately 29% of them singletons; the top ten hold roughly 9.6%. Noted time point: mouse harvest day 14 after allogeneic transplant. Mouse grafts combined 10^7 T-cell-depleted bone marrow cells with 10^6 splenic CD5+ T cells. Sequencing was performed on skin. These receptors all stem from a female BALB/c mouse given C57BL/6 T cells with graft-versus-host disease after an allogeneic hematopoietic cell transplant.

This clone showed up just a few times. Genes and germline are mouse. The CDR3 end falls 1 residue outside the read, so it is completed with the germline J gene. The V and J genes are TRBV13-1 and TRBJ2-3; D is possibly TRBD1 (6 bases). CDR1 and CDR2 (germline): NSHNY, SYGAGN. CDR3 size: 13 residues. V was clipped by 5 bases and J by 2 bases, with 9 bases between them. This CDR3 is CASRTGSAETLYF. The DNA read from the CDR3 is TGTGCCAGCAGAACAGGGTCTGCAGAAACGCTGTAT.

In its sample, this clone is medium-sized (0.01 to 0.1%). Germline and genes: mouse. The read ends 1 residue early relative to the CDR3; the germline J gene fills the gap. This rearrangement joins TRBV26 to TRBJ2-3; the match to TRBD2 covers 7 bases. J lost 0 bases, V lost 2 bases, and 2 bases had no gene match. The CDR3 contains 15 residues. Looked up from germline, CDR1 is KGHPV and CDR2 is FQNQEV (reference sequence). The CDR3 spells CASSLGGGSAETLYF. Partial CDR3 DNA: TGTGCCAGCAGTCTGGGGGGGGGTAGTGCAGAAACGCTGTAT.

Sample share makes this clone large. Germline and genes: mouse. Read coverage stops 1 residue before the CDR3 terminus; the germline J gene supplies the remainder. V is TRBV19 and J is TRBJ2-7; 9 positions agree with TRBD2. Germline CDR1 FNHDT, CDR2 SITEND (reference sequence). The CDR3 sequence is 15 residues long. V dropped 3 bases and J dropped 3; count of bases not matched to a gene: 7. CDR3 sequence reads: CASSSPRLGVYEQYF. CDR3 DNA (partial): TGTGCCAGCAGTAGCCCTAGACTGGGGGTCTATGAACAGTAC.

This clone was recorded only once. Mouse names are used for the genes. The DNA ends 1 residue before the CDR3 does, and the rest of the CDR3 is filled in from the germline J gene. The chain employs TRBV13-2 and TRBJ2-4; D may match TRBD1 or TRBD2 (5 bases each). The germline V gene has CDR1 NNHNN and CDR2 SYGAGS (reference sequence). The CDR3 covers 14 residues. Deletions cut 5 bases from V and 0 bases from J, with 10 bases between. The CDR3: CASGDGASQNTLYF. CDR3 DNA (partial): TGTGCCAGCGGCGACGGGGCGAGTCAAAACACCTTGTAC.

This clone was counted a few times. All gene names here are mouse names. The CDR3 extends 1 residue past the end of the read, so its final part is completed from the germline J gene. V is TRBV3 and J is TRBJ1-5, with no clear D. CDR1 is SNHLY and CDR2 is FYNGKV in the germline V gene (reference sequence). The CDR3 consists of 12 residues. V lost 5 bases and J lost 4, with 6 bases in between. The CDR3 sequence is CASSPGNQAPLF. CDR3 DNA, as far as it was read: TGTGCCAGCAGCCCCGGGAACCAGGCTCCGCTT. Looking up the rest from reference TRBV3 and TRBJ1-5 gives the full variable domain: GPKVLQIPSHQIIDMGQMVTLNCDPVSNHLYFYWYKQILGQQMEFLVNFYNGKVMEKSKLFKDQFSVERPDGSYFTLKIQPTALEDSAVYFCASSPGNQAPLFGEGTRLSVL.

This clone was seen more than once but under ten times. Mouse gene names and germline throughout. The read stops 1 residue short of the end of the CDR3; the missing end is completed from the germline J gene. The chain uses TRBV26 and TRBJ2-7; D is undetermined. Trimming took off 3 bases at V and 3 bases at J, with 6 bases between the two ends. The CDR3 covers 12 residues. Germline CDR1 is KGHPV and CDR2 is FQNQEV (reference sequence). The CDR3 bases that were read are TGTGCCAGCAGTCTAGACAACTATGAACAGTAC. This translates into CASSLDNYEQY. The whole CDR3 region reads CASSLDNYEQYF.

On this clone itself: The gene names given are mouse names. Sequencing ends 1 residue short of the CDR3 end; the germline J gene provides the rest. J is TRBJ1-3 and V is TRBV26; D gene unclear. This CDR3 is built from 15 residues. V was cut by 4 bases and J by 0 bases, with 10 bases left in between. CDR1 is KGHPV, CDR2 FQNQEV, per germline (reference sequence). The CDR3 protein is CASSPGSNSGNTLYF. CDR3 DNA (partial): TGTGCCAGCAGTCCGGGCAGCAATTCTGGAAATACGCTCTAT.

Regarding this clone: The genes are named according to mouse. Read coverage stops 1 residue before the CDR3 terminus; the germline J gene supplies the remainder. This chain uses TRBV19 with TRBJ1-3; TRBD1 matches at 9 bases. CDR1 is FNHDT, CDR2 SITEND, per germline (reference sequence). Trimming took 4 bases from V and 4 from J; bases not matched to a gene: 6. The CDR3 runs 15 residues. The covered CDR3 bases are TGTGCCAGCAGTCGGGACAGGGTGTCGGGAAATACGCTCTAT. Protein sequence: CASSRDRVSGNTLY. From start to end, the CDR3 is CASSRDRVSGNTLYF.

This clone was picked up a small number of times. Gene names and germline match the mouse. The sequenced fragment ends 1 residue before the CDR3 boundary, so the rest is inferred from the germline J gene. The gene calls are TRBV14 and TRBJ2-4, with 10 bases matching TRBD2. Germline V gives CDR1 SGHDT, CDR2 FRDEAV. Unmatched junction bases numbered 6, after V lost 5 bases and J lost 3 bases. The CDR3 extends over 15 amino acids. Partial CDR3 DNA: TGTGCCAGCAGGGACTGGGGGTGGTGGCAAAACACCTTGTAC. This codes for CASRDWGWWQNTLY. The full CDR3 is CASRDWGWWQNTLYF.

By its share, this clone is medium-sized. Gene names and germline refer to mouse. The read terminates 1 residue before the CDR3 end, so the remaining end is supplied by the germline J gene. This chain connects TRBV1 to TRBJ1-4; 8 nucleotides align to TRBD1. This CDR3 is 14 amino acids long. Germline-derived CDR1 and CDR2 are NSQYPW and LRSPGD (reference sequence). After removal of 3 bases from V and 5 bases from J, the junction contained 2 bases not matched to a gene. The chain's CDR3 is CTCSARDRNERLFF. CDR3 DNA, as far as it was read: TGCACCTGCAGTGCTCGGGACAGGAACGAAAGATTATTT.

Only a few counts were recorded for this clone. Germline and genes here are mouse. The same CDR3 can be traced to other DNA sequences in this sample. The CDR3 sequence: CSSSQSGGNYAEQFF. The covered CDR3 bases are TGCTCCAGCAGTCAATCAGGCGGTAACTATGCTGAGCAGTTC. J is TRBJ2-1 and V is TRBV23. The observed sequence ends 1 residue before the CDR3 terminus, with the missing tail filled in from the germline J gene. Germline V lookup: CDR1 KGHTA, CDR2 FQNQQP. The CDR3 is 15 residues long.

Details on this clone: A much larger clone sits a single nucleotide away, making a read error possible. Gene names follow the mouse nomenclature. Coverage ceases 1 residue before the CDR3 finishes, and the germline J gene fills in the end. Other DNA sequences in the same sample also yield this CDR3. The rearrangement joins TRBV26 to TRBJ1-1; D is unresolved. The length of the CDR3 is 13 residues. With 0 bases removed from V and 1 base from J, the gap between germline ends came to 3 bases. Germline CDR1 is KGHPV and CDR2 is FQNQEV (reference sequence). The part of the CDR3 DNA that was read is TGTGCCAGCAGTCTGTCAGGGAACACAGAAGTCTTC. This encodes CASSLSGNTEVF. The complete CDR3 reads CASSLSGNTEVFF.

This clone has just a few counts. Mouse gene names and germline throughout. The CDR3 extends 1 residue past the end of the read, so its final part is completed from the germline J gene. The V gene is TRBV23, the J gene TRBJ2-4; TRBD1, as called in the table, went unchecked against the DNA. This CDR3 has 14 amino acids. The V gene's germline CDR1 is KGHTA and CDR2 FQNQQP. The CDR3 is CSSSQSRGQNTLYF. CDR3 bases read: TGCTCCAGCAGTCAATCCAGGGGTCAAAACACCTTGTAC.